Included here is one TCR beta chain sequence, with context. Its antigen specificity is not known. No much larger clonotype is one base removed from it; base qualities were not supplied. The Qiagen DNeasy kit was used to extract genomic DNA both from unsorted PBMCs and from the negatively selected CD4+ and CD8+ fractions. Amplification of TCR beta CDR3 regions was done by immunoSEQ multiplex PCR with primers that anneal to V and J segments. A synthetic immune receptor repertoire was used to minimize amplification bias, and any residual bias was removed computationally once sequencing was done. In the source study's methods: Custom Python scripts were used to quantify repertoire diversity as the Shannon entropy index. Unsorted, CD4+ and CD8+ repertoires were analyzed separately, except in combined analyses where CD4+ and CD8+ sequences were merged in silico. A clone was considered expanded if an increase in frequency of at least 2-fold after treatment relative to C1D1 was found, and a pseudocount of 0.5 was applied to clones undetected at baseline. Singleton clones were defined as clones with 0 or 1 copy at C1D1, and non-singleton clones were defined as clones with 2 or more copies. Clones expanded in unsorted samples were annotated as CD4+, CD8+ or unknown by matching protein sequences in sorted samples from the same patient. Wilcoxon tests on paired samples were used to test diversity changes from C1D1 to C4D1. The immuneACCESS repertoire file appears here via TCRdb, limited to in-frame rearrangements. These files lack a portion of the clones; in checked studies, under half of the deficit traces to unresolved V genes, and the cause of the others is not known. V and J calls and clone size are as listed in that table; D and trimming were resolved from the DNA. The sample data list under 40,000 clones, and approximately 82% of these were observed just once. The top ten hold 15% to 20% of the sample.

The record originates from a study of PD-1 blockade in classical Hodgkin lymphoma (TCRdb year 2020). For the wider study: Nivolumab dosing was 3 mg/kg intravenously every 2 weeks, continuing until either disease progression or unacceptable toxicity. The study used TCR beta sequencing and CyTOF to define a peripheral blood immune signature of response to PD-1 blockade in classical Hodgkin lymphoma.

V is clipped by 4 bases and J by 0 bases, and the sequence between their germline boundaries is 7 bases long. The germline V gene (reference sequence) specifies MNHEY as CDR1 and SMNVEV as CDR2. From the cysteine through the phenylalanine, the CDR3 covers 15 amino acids. This entry keeps only the CDR3 DNA: 45 bases, framed from base 1. The time point label on this specimen signifies: cycle 2 day 1 (C2D1) of nivolumab. All trial patients had relapsed after autologous stem cell transplantation, with cohorts A, B and C differing in prior brentuximab vedotin exposure. A total of over 50 patients with relapsed/refractory classical Hodgkin lymphoma made up the trial cohort, and each patient's best overall response was complete response, partial response or progressive disease. Single-agent nivolumab was administered to trial patients in the multi-cohort phase II CheckMate 205 trial. Best overall response was determined by an independent review committee according to the 2007 International Working Group response criteria. Trial PBMCs were obtained immediately prior to nivolumab initiation (C1D1) and on therapy at cycle 2 day 1 and cycle 4 day 1. Peripheral blood was collected in 8 mL Vacutainer Cell Preparation Tubes, from which PBMCs were isolated by centrifugation and then cryopreserved.

The paper's findings and limits, for the study overall: The study was restricted to a single clinical trial cohort, and the causes of repertoire differences, possibly disease activity or prior therapy, were left undefined. Trial patients achieving complete response had baseline diversity similar to newly diagnosed patients, whereas partial responders and progressors had significantly lower diversity. Diversity was lower in patients who began nivolumab less than 1 year after ASCT, so these patients were left out of later analyses to avoid confounding by immune reconstitution. Baseline TCR diversity was reported to be lower in newly diagnosed patients than in healthy donors and to be lower still in relapsed/refractory patients. By C4D1, a significant rise was seen in CD4+ TCR diversity but not in CD8+ TCR diversity (p=0.0027 vs p=0.16), and the rise was most apparent among complete responders (p=0.02).

The sample in question was peripheral blood mononuclear cells (PBMCs), obtained before the second cycle of nivolumab. The receptor chain draws on TRBV27 and TRBJ2-6; the D gene is possibly TRBD1, with 5 bases matching. This TCR was sampled from a human donor with classical Hodgkin lymphoma. Read as DNA, the sequence is TGTGCCAGCAGTTCCAGGGTCTCTGGGGCCAACGTCCTGACTTTC. The encoded protein is CASSSRVSGANVLTF.